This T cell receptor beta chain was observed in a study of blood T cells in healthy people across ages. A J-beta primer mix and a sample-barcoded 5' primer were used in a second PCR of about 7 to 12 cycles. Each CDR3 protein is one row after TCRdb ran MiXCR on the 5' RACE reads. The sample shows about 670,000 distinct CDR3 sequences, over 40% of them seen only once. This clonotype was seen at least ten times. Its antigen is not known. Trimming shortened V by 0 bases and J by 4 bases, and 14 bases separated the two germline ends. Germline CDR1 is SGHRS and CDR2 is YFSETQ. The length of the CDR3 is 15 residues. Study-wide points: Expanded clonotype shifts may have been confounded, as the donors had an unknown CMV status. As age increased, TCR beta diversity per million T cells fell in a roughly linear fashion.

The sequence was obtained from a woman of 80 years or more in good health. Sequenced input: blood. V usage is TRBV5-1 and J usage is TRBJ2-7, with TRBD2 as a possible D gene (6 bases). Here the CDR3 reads CASSLDWRDVYEQYF. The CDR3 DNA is TGCGCCAGCAGCTTGGATTGGCGGGACGTTTACGAGCAGTACTTC. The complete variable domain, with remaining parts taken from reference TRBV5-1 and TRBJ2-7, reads KAGVTQTPRYLIKTRGQQVTLSCSPISGHRSVSWYQQTPGQGLQFLFEYFSETQRNKGNFPGRFSGRQFSNSRSEMNVSTLELGDSALYLCASSLDWRDVYEQYFGPGTRLTVT.